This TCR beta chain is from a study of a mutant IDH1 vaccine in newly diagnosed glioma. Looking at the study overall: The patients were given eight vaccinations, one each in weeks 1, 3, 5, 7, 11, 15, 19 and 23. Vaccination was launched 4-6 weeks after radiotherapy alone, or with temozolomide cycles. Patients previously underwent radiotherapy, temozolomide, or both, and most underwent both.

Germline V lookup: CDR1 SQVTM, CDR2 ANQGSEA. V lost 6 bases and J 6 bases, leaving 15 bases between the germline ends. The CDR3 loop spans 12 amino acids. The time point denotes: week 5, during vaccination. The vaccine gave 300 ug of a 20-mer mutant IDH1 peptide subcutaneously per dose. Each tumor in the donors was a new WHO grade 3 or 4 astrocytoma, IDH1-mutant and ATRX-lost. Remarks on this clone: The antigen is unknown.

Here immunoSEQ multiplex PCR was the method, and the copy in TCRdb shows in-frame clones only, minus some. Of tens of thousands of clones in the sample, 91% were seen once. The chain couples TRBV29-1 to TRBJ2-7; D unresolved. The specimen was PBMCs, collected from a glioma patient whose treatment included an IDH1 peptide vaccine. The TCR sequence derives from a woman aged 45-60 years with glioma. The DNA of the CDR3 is TGCAGCGTACGATCGGATATCCTCGAGCAGTACTTC. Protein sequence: CSVRSDILEQYF.